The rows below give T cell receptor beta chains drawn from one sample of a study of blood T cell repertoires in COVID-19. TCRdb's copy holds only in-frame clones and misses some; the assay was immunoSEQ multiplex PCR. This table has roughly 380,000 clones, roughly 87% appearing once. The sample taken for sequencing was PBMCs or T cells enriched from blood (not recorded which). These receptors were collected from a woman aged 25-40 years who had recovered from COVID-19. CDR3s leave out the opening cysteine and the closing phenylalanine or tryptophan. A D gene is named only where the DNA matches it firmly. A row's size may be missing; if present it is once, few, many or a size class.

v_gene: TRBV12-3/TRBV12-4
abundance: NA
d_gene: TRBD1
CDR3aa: ASGPTGYYGYT

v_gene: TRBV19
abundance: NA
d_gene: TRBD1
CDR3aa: ASSGTGNYGYT

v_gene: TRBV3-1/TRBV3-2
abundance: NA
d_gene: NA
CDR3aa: ASSQDLEGRSYGYT

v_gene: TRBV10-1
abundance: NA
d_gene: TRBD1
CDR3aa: ASSGQGGSYEQY

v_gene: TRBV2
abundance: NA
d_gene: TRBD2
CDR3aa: ATDTTSGTYNEQF

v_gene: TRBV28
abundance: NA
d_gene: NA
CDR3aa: ASSPPAAGHNEQF

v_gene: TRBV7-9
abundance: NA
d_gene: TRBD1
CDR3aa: ASSPAAQGRSPLH

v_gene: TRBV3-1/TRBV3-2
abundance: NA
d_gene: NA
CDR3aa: ASSPRGNQPQH

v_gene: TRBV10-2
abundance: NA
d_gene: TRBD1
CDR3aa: ASSSDRVDFGYT

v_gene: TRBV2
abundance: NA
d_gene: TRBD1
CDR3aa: ASRGDSALNTEAF

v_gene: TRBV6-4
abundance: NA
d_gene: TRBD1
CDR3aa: ASSDSSRGQLF

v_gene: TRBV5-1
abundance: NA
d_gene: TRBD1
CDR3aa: ASSPGQGGGYT

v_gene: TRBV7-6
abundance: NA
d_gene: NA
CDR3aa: ASSLGFLADTQY

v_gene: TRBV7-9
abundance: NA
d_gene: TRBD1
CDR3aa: ASSSDRGGNQPQH

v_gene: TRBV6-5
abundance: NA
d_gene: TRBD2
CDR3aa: ASSYLSGGASDTQY

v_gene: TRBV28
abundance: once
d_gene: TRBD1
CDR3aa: ASSSGTGKEAF

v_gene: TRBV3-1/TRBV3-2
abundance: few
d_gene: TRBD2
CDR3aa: ASSRAVLAGGDEQY

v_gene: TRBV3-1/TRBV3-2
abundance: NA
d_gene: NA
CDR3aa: ASSRLGSYNEQF

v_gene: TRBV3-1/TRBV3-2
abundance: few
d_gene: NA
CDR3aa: ASSQIRDTEAF

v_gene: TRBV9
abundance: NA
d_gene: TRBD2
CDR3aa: ASSVAVSGGWDTQY

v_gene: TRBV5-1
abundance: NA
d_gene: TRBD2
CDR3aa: ASSLDGGSHYNEQF

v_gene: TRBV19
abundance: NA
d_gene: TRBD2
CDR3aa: ASSIKRGRTSGGEHRGAV

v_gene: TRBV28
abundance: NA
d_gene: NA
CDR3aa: ASSTGQGAYEQY

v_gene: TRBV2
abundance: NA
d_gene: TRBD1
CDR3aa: AMWTGATNEKLF

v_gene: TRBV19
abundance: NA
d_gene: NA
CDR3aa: ASSINNLSEAF

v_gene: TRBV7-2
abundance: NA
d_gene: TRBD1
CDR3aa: ASSLRTGDRSYEQY

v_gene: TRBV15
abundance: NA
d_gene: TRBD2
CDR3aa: ATSLVAGRGTQY

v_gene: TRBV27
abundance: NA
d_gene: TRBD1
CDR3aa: ASSSRRGQRTEAF

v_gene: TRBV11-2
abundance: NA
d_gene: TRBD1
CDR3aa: ASSSGQGDQPQH

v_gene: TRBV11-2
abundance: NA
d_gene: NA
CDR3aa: ASSLPTAGNTGELF

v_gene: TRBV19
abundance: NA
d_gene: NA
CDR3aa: ASSIRLLREKLF

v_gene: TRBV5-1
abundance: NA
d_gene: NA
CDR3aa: ASSLGREGEQF

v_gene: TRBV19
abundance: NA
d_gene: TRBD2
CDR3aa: ASRRLAGVYNEQF

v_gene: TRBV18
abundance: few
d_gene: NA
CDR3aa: ASSPDSVGAF

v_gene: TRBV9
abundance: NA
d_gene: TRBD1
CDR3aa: ASSVEQGDSSYNEQF

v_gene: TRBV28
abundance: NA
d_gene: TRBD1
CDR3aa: ASSLPGTATYEQY

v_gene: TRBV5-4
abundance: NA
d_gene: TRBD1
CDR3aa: ASSSDRGGEQY

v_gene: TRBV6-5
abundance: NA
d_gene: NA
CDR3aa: ASSSQGGTEAF

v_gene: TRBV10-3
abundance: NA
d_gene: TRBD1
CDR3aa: AISGPGQGNQPQH

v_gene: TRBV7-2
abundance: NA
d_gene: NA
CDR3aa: ASSWVRGTDTQY

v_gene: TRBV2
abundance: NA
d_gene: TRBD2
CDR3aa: ASTLPGLAEKGGAGELF

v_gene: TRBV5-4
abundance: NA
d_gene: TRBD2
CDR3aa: ASSYTPPGLASGTDTQY

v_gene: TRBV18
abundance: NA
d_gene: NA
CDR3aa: ASSPRAGLTDTEAF

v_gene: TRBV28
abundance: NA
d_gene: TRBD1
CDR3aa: ASSLSGGQETQY

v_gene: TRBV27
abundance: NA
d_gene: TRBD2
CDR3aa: ASSRRILAGEQF

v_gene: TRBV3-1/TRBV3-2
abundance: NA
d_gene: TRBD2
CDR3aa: ASSHTSGSAYEQY

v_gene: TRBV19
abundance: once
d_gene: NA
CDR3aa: ASSIGLGRAEAF

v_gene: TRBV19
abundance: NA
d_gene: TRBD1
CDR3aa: ASNPGQSYGYT

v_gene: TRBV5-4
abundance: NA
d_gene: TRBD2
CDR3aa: ASSSQRGSSYEQY

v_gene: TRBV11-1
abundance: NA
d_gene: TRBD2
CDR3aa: ASSFRAGAWGDTQY

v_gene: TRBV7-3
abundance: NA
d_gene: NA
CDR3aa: ASSLWANTEAF

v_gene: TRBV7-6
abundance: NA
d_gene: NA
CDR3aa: ASSLAPGSTEAF

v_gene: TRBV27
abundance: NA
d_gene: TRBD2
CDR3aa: ASSVAGGGMNEQF

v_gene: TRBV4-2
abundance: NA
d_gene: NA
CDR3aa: ASSRYNGGEDEQY